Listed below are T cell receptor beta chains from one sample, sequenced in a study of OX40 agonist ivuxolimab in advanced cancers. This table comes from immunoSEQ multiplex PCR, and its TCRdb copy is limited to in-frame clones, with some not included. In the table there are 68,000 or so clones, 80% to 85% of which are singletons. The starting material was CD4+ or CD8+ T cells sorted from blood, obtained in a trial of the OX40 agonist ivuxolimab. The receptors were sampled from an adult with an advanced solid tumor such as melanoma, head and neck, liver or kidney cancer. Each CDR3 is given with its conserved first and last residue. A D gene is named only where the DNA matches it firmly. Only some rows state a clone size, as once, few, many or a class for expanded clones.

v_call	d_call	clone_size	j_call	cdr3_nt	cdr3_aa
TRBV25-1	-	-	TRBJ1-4	TGTGCCAGCAGTGAGATTGCAACTAATGAAAAACTGTTTTTT	CASSEIATNEKLFF
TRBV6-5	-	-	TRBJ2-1	TGTGCCAGCAGGTGGGACAATGAGCAGTTCTTC	CASRWDNEQFF
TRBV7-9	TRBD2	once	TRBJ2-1	TGTGCCAGCAGCTTAGCGGGGGAGGGGTCAAGCTCCTACAATGAGCAGTTCTTC	CASSLAGEGSSSYNEQFF
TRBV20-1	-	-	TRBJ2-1	TGCAGTGCAAAGGGGGGCAATGAGCAGTTCTTC	CSAKGGNEQFF
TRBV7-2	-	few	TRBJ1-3	TGTGCCAGCAGCTTAAGGGGCGCTGGAAACACCATATATTTT	CASSLRGAGNTIYF
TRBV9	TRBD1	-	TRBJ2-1	TGTGCCAGCAGCCCCTGGACAGGGGACAATGAGCAGTTCTTC	CASSPWTGDNEQFF
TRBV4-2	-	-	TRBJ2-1	TGTGCCAGCAGCCAAGTTTTGCCAGACAATGAGCAGTTCTTC	CASSQVLPDNEQFF
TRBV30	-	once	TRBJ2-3	TGTGCCTGGAGTAACAGCGTAACTAGCACAGATACGCAGTATTTT	CAWSNSVTSTDTQYF
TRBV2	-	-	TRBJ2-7	TGTGCCAGCAGTGATGTGGGGCCCTCCTACGAGCAGTACTTC	CASSDVGPSYEQYF
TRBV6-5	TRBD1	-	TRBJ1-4	TGTGCCAGCAGTTACTCGGCAGGGGGAAATGAAAAACTGTTTTTT	CASSYSAGGNEKLFF
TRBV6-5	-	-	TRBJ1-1	TGTGCCAGCAGTTACGGGTGGGGAAACACTGAAGCTTTCTTT	CASSYGWGNTEAFF
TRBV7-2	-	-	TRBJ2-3	TGTGCCAGCAGCTTGCTGGATACGCAGTATTTT	CASSLLDTQYF
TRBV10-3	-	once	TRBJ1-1	TGTGTCGCATCGTCAGGACAGAGGAACACTGAAGCTTTCTTT	CVASSGQRNTEAFF
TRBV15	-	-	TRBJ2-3	TGTGCCACCAGCAGAGAGCGGCCGTATTTT	CATSRERPYF
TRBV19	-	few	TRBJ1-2	TGTGCCAGTAGTATAGGCGGCGGGACCTATGGCTACACCTTC	CASSIGGGTYGYTF
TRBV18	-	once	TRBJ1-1	TGTGCCAGCCGGAGCCAGGGGAACACTGAAGCTTTCTTT	CASRSQGNTEAFF